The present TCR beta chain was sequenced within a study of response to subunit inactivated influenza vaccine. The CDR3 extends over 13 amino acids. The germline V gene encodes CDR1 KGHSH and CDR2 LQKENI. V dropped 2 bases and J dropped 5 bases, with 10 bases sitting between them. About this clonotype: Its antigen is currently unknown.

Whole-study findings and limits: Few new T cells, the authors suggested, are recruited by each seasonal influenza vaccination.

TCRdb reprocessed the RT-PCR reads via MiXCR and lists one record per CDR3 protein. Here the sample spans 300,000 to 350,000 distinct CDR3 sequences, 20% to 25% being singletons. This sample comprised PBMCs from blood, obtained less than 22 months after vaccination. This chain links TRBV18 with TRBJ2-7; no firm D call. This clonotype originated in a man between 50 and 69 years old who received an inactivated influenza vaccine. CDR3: CASSPLDGHEQYF. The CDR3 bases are TGTGCCAGCTCACCATTGGACGGACACGAGCAGTACTTC.